A single TCR beta chain is shown here with its context. Its antigen remains unidentified. The sample holds no much larger clone one base away, and base qualities are not on file. This sample is part of a study of T cells in localized non-small cell lung cancer (dated by TCRdb to the early 2020s). With regard to the full study: The study analyzed T cell repertoires of 236 early-stage NSCLC patients, comparing tumors and uninvolved tumor-adjacent lungs. The cohort comprised roughly 240 treatment-naïve NSCLC patients with resected, localized lung tumors. Of the NSCLC patients, 129 were male and roughly 100 were female, and the mean age was approximately 66 years.

V is pared back by 2 bases and J by 4 bases, with 5 bases lying between the germline termini. The germline V gene provides CDR1 MNHEY and CDR2 SVGAGI. The CDR3 goes from the cysteine to the phenylalanine over 13 residues. The retained sequence is limited to the CDR3, 39 bases, with the frame set at the first base. The immunoSEQ Assay was used to sequence TCR beta CDR3 regions from DNA. The original methods were these. T cell density was computed as TCR beta template counts normalized to usable DNA estimated by amplifying housekeeping genes. Using the preseqR package, richness was estimated by extrapolating to 120,000 templates for tissue samples and 400,000 templates for PBMC samples. Clonality was defined by subtracting Pielou's evenness from one. Tissue-enriched TCRs were identified through differential abundance testing performed on productive amino-acid clonotypes, with a minimum total count of 5 and an alpha of 0.1. The Jaccard Index and the Morisita Overlap Index were used to quantify repertoire overlap between compartments. GLIPH clustered TCR beta CDR3s with public tetramer-defined viral CDR3s; viral motifs required at least three viral sequences plus V-gene enrichment. TCRdb's version of the immuneACCESS table is confined to in-frame rearrangements and falls short of the full clone set. An unresolved V gene accounts for under half of the shortfall where checked; the remainder is of unknown origin. The V and J calls and the clone size are those of that table, but D and trimming were determined from the DNA. In this sample the table shows roughly 26,000 clones, 81% of which occur a single time. The top ten clones comprise around a tenth of the sample.

At diagnosis, tumor, uninvolved tumor-adjacent lung and peripheral blood were collected and then preserved as a mix of FFPE and fresh-frozen material. Blood samples were analyzed as peripheral blood mononuclear cells for TCR repertoire profiling. The research as a whole found: Uninvolved tumor-adjacent lung showed the highest T cell clonality, higher than tumor, which suggests more focused antigenic responses in the uninvolved tumor-adjacent lung. Higher blood T cell density associated with longer overall survival, while higher adjacent-lung clonality associated with shorter survival. A median of roughly 60 of the top 100 tumor clones were detected in paired uninvolved adjacent lung, and 25 to 35 of these tumor clones were also found among the top 100 clones of the paired uninvolved adjacent lung. Because multi-region tumor sequencing was not performed, intratumor heterogeneity could not be ruled out. Because the study design was exploratory, TCR variables were selected using unadjusted p-values without false-discovery rate correction.

This specimen was peripheral blood, taken before any cancer treatment. The source is a man aged 40 to 75 with stage III squamous cell lung carcinoma. Recombination linked TRBV6-5 to TRBJ2-2, with the D gene call left open. The CDR3 is CASSYLGTGELFF. DNA sequence: TGTGCCAGCAGTTACCTGGGCACCGGGGAGCTGTTTTTT.